The following is a T cell receptor beta chain sequence with its context. What it recognizes is unknown. Assay used: immunoSEQ multiplex PCR; TCRdb lists only in-frame clones, some missing. The data contain approximately 410,000 clones, roughly 90% of them singletons. J lost 0 bases, V lost 1 base, and 4 bases had no gene match. Germline V lookup: CDR1 MGHRA, CDR2 YSYEKL. The CDR3 has 18 residues. This sample was included in a study of Ad26.COV2.S vaccination and SARS-CoV-2 variants. Study context: Each vaccinee took Ad26.COV2.S intramuscularly, once or twice 56 days apart.

Treatment of the sample: over 15 received Ad26.COV2.S at low or high dose, single or two shots; about 5 received placebo; per-sample allocation not given. Day 63 following the first vaccine or placebo injection was when the samples were taken. It was an adult aged 18-55 years in Boston who was the donor. Broader study findings: Substantial post-vaccination breadth of spike-specific CD8+ and CD4+ T cell responses was reported. Participants given vaccine showed non-spike TCR breadth similar to that of placebo recipients.

The chain is built from TRBV4-1 and TRBJ2-4, with 12 positions matching TRBD2. The receptor's source is a person aged 18-65 years who received the Ad26.COV2.S COVID-19 vaccine or a placebo. This material consisted of peripheral blood, taken in a trial of Ad26.COV2.S vaccine versus placebo. Written as DNA, the CDR3 is TGCGCCAGCAGCCAAGGTCTAGCGGGGGGGATAGCCAAAAACATTCAGTACTTC. Protein sequence: CASSQGLAGGIAKNIQYF.